One sample yielded the 17 T cell receptor beta chains listed below, sequenced in a study of a mutant IDH1 vaccine in newly diagnosed glioma. For these receptors, no antigen is known. The assay was immunoSEQ multiplex PCR, and TCRdb's table has in-frame clones only and misses some. The sample includes under 45,000 clones, around 76% seen only once; the top ten take approximately 5.8%. Described time point: week 23, last vaccination. Mutant IDH1 20-mer peptide, at 300 ug, made up each vaccine dose, with topical imiquimod. The sequences come from PBMCs, collected from a glioma patient whose treatment included an IDH1 peptide vaccine. These receptors were taken from a man aged 50 or older with glioma.

The rearrangement uses TRBV7-2 and TRBJ1-1; possible D gene TRBD1, 5 bases. V shed 1 base and J shed 1 base, with 10 bases lying between them. Germline CDR1 is SGHTA and CDR2 is FQGNSA. The CDR3 spans 15 residues. This chain's CDR3 is CASSLEAGSNTEAFF. The CDR3 DNA reads TGTGCCAGCAGCTTAGAAGCAGGGTCGAACACTGAAGCTTTCTTT.

The chain joins TRBV20-1 to TRBJ1-1; 7 positions match TRBD1. Germline-derived CDR1 and CDR2 are DFQATT and SNEGSKA (reference sequence). The ends lost 6 bases at V and 11 bases at J; junction bases unmatched: 9. This CDR3 is built from 11 residues. The CDR3 spells CSAQGGRGAFF. DNA for the CDR3: TGCAGTGCCCAGGGGGGGCGGGGGGCTTTCTTT.

This chain links TRBV5-4 with TRBJ2-2, with 9 bases that match TRBD1. Losses at the gene ends were 3 bases for V and 5 bases for J; bases not matched to a gene: 11. The germline V gene encodes CDR1 SGHNT and CDR2 YYREEE (reference sequence). The CDR3 contains 17 residues. CDR3 nucleotides: TGTGCCAGCAGCTCCCGGGACAGGGATTTTGGGACCGGGGAGCTGTTTTTT. It encodes CASSSRDRDFGTGELFF.

This clone has just a few counts. The chain joins TRBV2 to TRBJ2-7, with 7 bases identical to TRBD1. Unmatched junction bases numbered 8, after V lost 7 bases and J lost 5 bases. The CDR3 sequence is 13 residues long. Germline assignment: CDR1 SNHLY and CDR2 FYNNEI. The CDR3 DNA is TGTGCCAGCACCTCGACAGGGATGGACGAGCAGTACTTC. It codes for CASTSTGMDEQYF.

CDR3 sequence (DNA): TGCGCCAGCAGCTGGAGTGGACAGGGGAACACTGAAGCTTTCTTT. This translates into CASSWSGQGNTEAFF. This chain links TRBV5-1 with TRBJ1-1, with 8 bases lining up with TRBD1. Trimming removed 3 bases from V and 1 base from J; junction bases left unmatched: 5. There are 15 residues in the CDR3. The germline gives CDR1 SGHRS, CDR2 YFSETQ.

CDR3: CASSPGTGGSYEQYF. The CDR3 DNA reads TGTGCCAGCAGCCCCGGGACAGGGGGGTCCTACGAGCAGTACTTC. This rearrangement joins TRBV25-1 to TRBJ2-7, with 11 nucleotides matching TRBD1. Germline V gene lookup returns CDR1 MGHDK and CDR2 SYGVNS. The ends lost 6 bases at V and 1 base at J; junction bases unmatched: 5. CDR3 size: 15 residues.

This chain uses TRBV6-6 with TRBJ2-7; D possibly matches TRBD1 or TRBD2 (5 bases each). This CDR3 is built from 12 residues. The V and J ends lost 0 bases and 7 bases respectively, with 7 bases between them. Germline assignment: CDR1 MNHNY and CDR2 SVGAGI (reference sequence). CDR3 sequence: CASSYSGTEQYF. Here the CDR3 DNA reads TGTGCCAGCAGTTACTCCGGGACGGAGCAGTACTTC.

The chain recombines TRBV7-2 with TRBJ1-2, with D perhaps matching TRBD1 (5 bases). There are 15 residues in the CDR3. V lost 1 base and J lost 0, with 9 bases in between. In germline, CDR1 is SGHTA, CDR2 FQGNSA. As DNA, the CDR3 is TGTGCCAGCAGCTTAGGGGGACGAGCTAACTATGGCTACACCTTC. Residues: CASSLGGRANYGYTF.

This sequence joins TRBV20-1 and TRBJ2-5; no clear D. Trimming stripped 2 bases from V and 3 bases from J, with 4 bases between. CDR1 is DFQATT and CDR2 is SNEGSKA in the germline V gene (reference sequence). There are 11 residues in the CDR3. CDR3 region: CSARPKETQYF. The CDR3 DNA is TGCAGTGCTAGACCCAAAGAGACCCAGTACTTC.

The gene calls are TRBV28 and TRBJ1-6; D uncertain. Trimming removed 2 bases at V and 10 bases at J, with 6 bases between. The CDR3 loop spans 12 amino acids. Germline-derived CDR1 and CDR2 are MDHEN and SYDVKM. The CDR3 coding sequence is TGTGCCAGCAGTTTAGGCGGGTCACCCCTCCACTTT. The encoded protein is CASSLGGSPLHF.

This clone was detected a few times. The CDR3: CSVGGGDLNTEAFF. DNA for the CDR3: TGCAGCGTTGGGGGCGGGGATTTGAACACTGAAGCTTTCTTT. The rearrangement uses TRBV29-1 and TRBJ1-1, with D tentatively TRBD1 (5 bases). Trimming removed 4 bases at V and 0 bases at J, with 12 bases between. The germline V gene has CDR1 SQVTM and CDR2 ANQGSEA. The length of the CDR3 is 14 residues.

This chain connects TRBV5-1 to TRBJ1-2, with a tentative D call TRBD1 (6 bases). Germline assignment: CDR1 SGHRS and CDR2 YFSETQ. CDR3 size: 14 residues. V was pared by 4 bases and J by 2 bases, with 12 bases between. The CDR3 DNA reads TGCGCCAGCAGCCAGAAAGGGGGGAACTATGGCTACACCTTC. It translates to CASSQKGGNYGYTF.

The chain joins TRBV19 to TRBJ2-2; 11 nucleotides align to TRBD1. Trimming cost V 5 bases and J 3 bases; bases outside gene matches: 5. Germline CDR1 and CDR2: LNHDA and SQIVND (reference sequence). This CDR3 has 16 amino acids. CDR3 nucleotide sequence: TGTGCCAGTAGTTCCGGGACAGGGGGGCACACCGGGGAGCTGTTTTTT. This encodes CASSSGTGGHTGELFF.

This chain uses TRBV6-5 with TRBJ1-2; D is ambiguous. The CDR3 is made up of 14 amino acids. Trimming removed 4 bases from V and 2 bases from J, with 11 bases in between. CDR1 and CDR2 from the germline V gene are MNHEY and SVGAGI. CDR3 coding DNA: TGTGCCAGCAGTTCAGACGGGCCAAACTATGGCTACACCTTC. It codes for CASSSDGPNYGYTF.

This chain connects TRBV15 to TRBJ2-1; maybe TRBD1 (6 bases). The CDR3 length is 16 residues. The V gene lost 0 bases and the J gene lost 5 bases, with 14 bases spanning the gap. Germline V lookup: CDR1 LNHNV, CDR2 YYDKDF (reference sequence). In DNA form, the CDR3 reads TGTGCCACCAGCAGAGAACGGCAGGGGTATGACAATGAGCAGTTCTTC. Its protein is CATSRERQGYDNEQFF.

The rearrangement links TRBV7-9 to TRBJ2-7, with D uncertain. Trimming stripped 4 bases from V and 0 bases from J, with 13 bases between. The germline CDR1 and CDR2 sequences are SEHNR and FQNEAQ (reference sequence). The CDR3 runs to 15 residues. The CDR3, as DNA: TGTGCCAGCAGCTCAACAACGTCCAGCTCCTACGAGCAGTACTTC. Translated, it gives CASSSTTSSSYEQYF.

V and J are TRBV30 and TRBJ2-7, with a possible D match to TRBD1 (6 bases). CDR3 length equals 11 residues. V lost 2 bases and J lost 4, with 6 bases in between. CDR1 and CDR2 (germline): GTSNPN, SVGIG (reference sequence). In DNA form, the CDR3 reads TGTGCCTGGAGTAGGGGGTACGAGCAGTACTTC. The encoded protein is CAWSRGYEQYF.